The entry below gives a single T cell receptor beta chain sequence along with its context. This specimen comes from a study of metastatic and nonmetastatic thyroid tumors. MiXCR was used by TCRdb to re-call the PCR reads. The sample shows about 3,500 clones, 35% to 40% of them seen only once. Patients had received no treatment of any kind before thyroid surgery. The sequenced sample was adjacent normal tissue. This clonotype originated in a female donor with papillary thyroid cancer or a benign thyroid nodule (not recorded which). Some clones in this sample may be carry-over from other donors' samples.

The CDR3 nucleotides read TGTGCCAGCAGCTTAGGAATAGGCTATGGCTACACCTTC. Amino acids: CASSLGIGYGYTF. The chain combines TRBV11-2 with TRBJ1-2; D is ambiguous. This CDR3 region has 13 residues. V shed 1 base and J shed 4 bases, with 7 bases lying between them. Germline lookup yields CDR1 SGHAT and CDR2 FQNNGV. The whole variable domain, filled in from reference TRBV11-2 and TRBJ1-2, reads EAGVAQSPRYKIIEKRQSVAFWCNPISGHATLYWYQQILGQGPKLLIQFQNNGVVDDSQLPKDRFSAERLKGVDSTLKIQPAKLEDSAVYLCASSLGIGYGYTFGSGTRLTVV.